The subject of this entry is one TCR beta chain. Its specificity is not known. The data are from a study of CD8+ T cells in alopecia areata. Study-wide findings and caveats: Persistence of many expanded lesional clones was seen in scalp and blood during tofacitinib. Lesional tissue from the scalp (especially in alopecia totalis/universalis) showed higher clonality than normal scalp.

Treatment here: oral pan-JAK inhibitor, 5-10 mg twice daily. It was cDNA, reverse transcribed from extracted RNA, that served as the sequencing template. Profiling relied on immunoSEQ multiplex PCR, and the TCRdb table lists in-frame clones only, not all of them. Among some 120,000 clones listed, about three fifths were seen once. J lost 1 base, V lost 2 bases, and 4 bases had no gene match. This CDR3 has 16 residues. CDR1 and CDR2 (germline): MGHRA, YSYEKL. The TCR was taken from a human donor with alopecia areata. V and J are TRBV4-1 and TRBJ2-2; TRBD1 aligns across 7 bases. This specimen consisted of CD8+ T cells sorted from blood, obtained at week 24, from a patient treated with tofacitinib. Written as DNA, the CDR3 is TGCGCCAGCAGCCAACGGGGACAGATGAACACCGGGGAGCTGTTTTTT. Protein sequence: CASSQRGQMNTGELFF.